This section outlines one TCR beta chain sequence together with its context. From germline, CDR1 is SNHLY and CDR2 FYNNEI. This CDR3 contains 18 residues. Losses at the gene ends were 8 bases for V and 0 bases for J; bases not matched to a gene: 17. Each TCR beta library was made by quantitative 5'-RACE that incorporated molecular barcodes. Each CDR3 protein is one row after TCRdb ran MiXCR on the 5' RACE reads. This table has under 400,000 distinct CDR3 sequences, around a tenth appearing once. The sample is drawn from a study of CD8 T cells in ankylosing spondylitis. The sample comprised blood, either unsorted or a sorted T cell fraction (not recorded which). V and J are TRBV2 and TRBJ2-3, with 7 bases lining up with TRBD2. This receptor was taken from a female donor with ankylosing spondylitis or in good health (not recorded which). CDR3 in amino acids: CASCPRLSGIGSTDTQYF. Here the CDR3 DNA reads TGTGCCAGCTGTCCCCGCCTAAGCGGGATTGGGAGCACAGATACGCAGTATTTT.